This TCR beta chain comes out of a study of vaccination effects on CD4 cells after COVID-19 (dated by TCRdb to the early 2020s). Broadly, across the study: Across the study, the median time from the second dose to post-vaccine sampling was 72 days (range 14 to 241). In both COVID-19 convalescent patients and infection-naive vaccine recipients, the study compared SARS-CoV-2 spike-specific CD4+ TCR repertoires from before mRNA vaccination with those from after it. Altogether, approximately 10 COVID-19 convalescent patients and a few SARS-CoV-2-naive healthy vaccine recipients made up the full study. Cultures from other donors in the study were sequenced with the Oncomine TCR Beta short-read assay on an Illumina iSeq 100.

Comment on this clone: Its antigen is still unknown. Base qualities are not provided; no much larger clone lies one nucleotide away.

In the ViraFEST assay, PBMC were stimulated with viral peptide pools, and antigen-specific CD4+ T cell clonotypes were then identified by expansion using TCR sequencing. After less than 13 days of culture, CD4+ T cells were isolated with the EasySep CD4+ T cell isolation kit. Each participant received two doses of an mRNA SARS-CoV-2 vaccine, either BNT162b2 or mRNA-1273. None of the healthy vaccine recipients had a prior SARS-CoV-2 infection, which was confirmed by nucleocapsid antibody tests that came back negative both before and after vaccination. About 1.8 million PBMC per well were cultured with about 9 ug/ml peptides in IMDM containing roughly 5% human AB serum, roughly 9.5 IU/ml IL-2 and gentamicin. Half of the culture medium was replaced with fresh IL-2-containing medium on days 3 and 7. Unless otherwise noted, each peptide stimulation condition was cultured in triplicate wells. Using Ficoll-Paque Plus gradient centrifugation, PBMC were separated from whole blood and then either used fresh or cryopreserved at -140C. The overlapping peptide pools covered the spike proteins of SARS-CoV-2 and of the common cold coronaviruses HCoV-NL63, HCoV-OC43 and HCoV-229E. The QIAamp micro DNA kit was used to extract genomic DNA from the cultured CD4+ T cells.

Library method: the immunoSEQ multiplex PCR assay. TCR beta CDR3 sequencing was performed on DNA from the cultured, isolated CD4+ T cells. The original pipeline was this. Non-productive TCR sequences were removed, reads were trimmed to the CDR3 region, and CDR3s of at least 7 amino acids were retained. The MANAFEST web app was used to identify antigen-specific clonotypes by comparing expansion in peptide wells with expansion in reference cultures. To be called positive, a clone needed expansion at FDR<0.05 compared with the reference and with all other wells, an odds ratio greater than 5, and a frequency greater than 0.1% in two replicate wells. A clonotype was called cross-reactive if it was significantly expanded both in SARS-CoV-2 spike wells and in at least one common cold coronavirus spike condition. Levenshtein distance calculated with the stringdist R package was used to assess CDR3 similarity, and unrooted trees were constructed with ape in R 3.6.1. The source is immuneACCESS, and TCRdb retained only in-frame sequences with V and J called. Part of the clones is not carried over; for the studies checked, unresolved V genes explain less than half of this, and the remainder is unexplained. Clone size and the V and J calls come from that table; the DNA yielded D and trimming. The sample table lists tens of thousands of clones, more than 65% of them with a count of one. The ten largest account for about 9% of the sample.

V loses 1 base, J loses 2 bases, and the germline ends lie 11 bases apart. Including the terminal cysteine and phenylalanine, the CDR3 comprises 15 residues. Only the CDR3 portion is preserved as DNA: 45 bases, with reading frame beginning at the first base. CDR1 and CDR2 are read off the germline V gene (reference sequence) as WNHNN and SYGVQD. The full study reports these points: Among healthy vaccine recipients, nearly all vaccine-induced clones were SARS-CoV-2 mono-reactive, and just 1 of 255 was cross-reactive with common cold coronaviruses. Only a small number of convalescent patients were included, and no early post-infection timepoints were available, which limited the study. Both infection-induced and vaccine-induced clones contracted markedly at late post-vaccination timepoints, which is consistent with waning T cell responses.

The TCR was taken from a human donor who received a COVID-19 vaccine. This specimen consisted of CD4+ T cells from PBMCs cultured with HCoV-NL63 spike peptides, obtained after COVID-19 vaccination. The cell subset or site label, read with the paper, signifies: HCoV-NL63 spike overlapping peptide pool stimulation. Here the chain combines TRBV10-1 and TRBJ2-5; perhaps TRBD2 is the D gene, with 5 bases matching. The CDR3 reads as follows: CASSELGLGQETQYF. The nucleotide sequence reads TGCGCCAGCAGTGAGTTAGGACTCGGGCAAGAGACCCAGTACTTC.